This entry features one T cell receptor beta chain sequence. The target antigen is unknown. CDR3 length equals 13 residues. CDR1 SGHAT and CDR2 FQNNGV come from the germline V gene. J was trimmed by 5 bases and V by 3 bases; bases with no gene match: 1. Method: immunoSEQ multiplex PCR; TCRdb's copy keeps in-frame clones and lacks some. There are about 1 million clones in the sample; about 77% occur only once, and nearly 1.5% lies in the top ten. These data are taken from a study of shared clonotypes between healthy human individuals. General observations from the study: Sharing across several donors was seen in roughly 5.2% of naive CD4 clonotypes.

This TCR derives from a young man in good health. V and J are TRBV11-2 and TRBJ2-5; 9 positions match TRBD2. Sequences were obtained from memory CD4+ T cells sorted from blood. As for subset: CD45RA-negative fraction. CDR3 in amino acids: CASSFSGSETQYF. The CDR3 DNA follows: TGTGCCAGCAGCTTTAGCGGGAGTGAGACCCAGTACTTC.